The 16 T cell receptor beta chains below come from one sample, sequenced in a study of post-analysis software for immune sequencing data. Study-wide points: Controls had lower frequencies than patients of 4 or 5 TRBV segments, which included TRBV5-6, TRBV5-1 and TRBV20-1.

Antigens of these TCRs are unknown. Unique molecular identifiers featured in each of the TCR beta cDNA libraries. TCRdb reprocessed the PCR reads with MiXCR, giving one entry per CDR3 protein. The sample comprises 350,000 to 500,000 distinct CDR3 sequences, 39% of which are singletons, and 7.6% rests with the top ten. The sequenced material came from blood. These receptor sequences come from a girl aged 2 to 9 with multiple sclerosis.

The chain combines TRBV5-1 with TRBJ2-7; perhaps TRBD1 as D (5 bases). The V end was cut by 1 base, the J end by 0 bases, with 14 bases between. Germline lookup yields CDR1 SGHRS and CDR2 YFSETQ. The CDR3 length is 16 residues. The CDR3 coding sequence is TGCGCCAGCAGCTTGACTGAGACAGCCCTCTCCTACGAGCAGTACTTC. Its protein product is CASSLTETALSYEQYF.

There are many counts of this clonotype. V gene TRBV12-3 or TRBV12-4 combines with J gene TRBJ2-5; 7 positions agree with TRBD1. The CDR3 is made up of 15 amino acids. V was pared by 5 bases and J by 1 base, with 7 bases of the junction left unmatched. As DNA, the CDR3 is TGTGCCAGCAGTCCCCGGACAGGACTCCAAGAGACCCAGTACTTC. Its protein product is CASSPRTGLQETQYF.

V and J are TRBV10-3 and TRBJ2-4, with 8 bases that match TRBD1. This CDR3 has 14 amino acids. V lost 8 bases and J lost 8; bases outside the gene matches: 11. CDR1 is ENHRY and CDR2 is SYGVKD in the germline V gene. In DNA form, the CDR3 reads TGTGCCATCGGGAGGTCAGGGGGCGAGGACATTCAGTACTTC. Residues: CAIGRSGGEDIQYF.

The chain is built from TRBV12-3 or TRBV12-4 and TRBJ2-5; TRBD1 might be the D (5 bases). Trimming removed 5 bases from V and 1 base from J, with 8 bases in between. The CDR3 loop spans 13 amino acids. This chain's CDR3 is CASSKTVQETQYF. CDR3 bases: TGTGCCAGCAGTAAGACAGTCCAAGAGACCCAGTACTTC.

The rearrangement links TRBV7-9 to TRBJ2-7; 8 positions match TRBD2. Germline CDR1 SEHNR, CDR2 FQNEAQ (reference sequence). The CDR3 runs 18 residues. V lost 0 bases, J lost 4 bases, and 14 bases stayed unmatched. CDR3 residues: CASSLAIIPGLVFYEQYF. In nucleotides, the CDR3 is TGTGCCAGCAGCTTAGCCATTATCCCGGGACTAGTATTTTACGAGCAGTACTTC.

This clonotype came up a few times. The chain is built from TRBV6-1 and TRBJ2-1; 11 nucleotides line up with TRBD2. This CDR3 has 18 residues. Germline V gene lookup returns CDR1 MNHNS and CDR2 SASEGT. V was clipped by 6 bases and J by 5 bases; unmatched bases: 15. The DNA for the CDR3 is TGTGCCAGCAGACGACGGCCAATTCTAGCGGGAGGTCACAATGAGCAGTTCTTC. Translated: CASRRRPILAGGHNEQFF.

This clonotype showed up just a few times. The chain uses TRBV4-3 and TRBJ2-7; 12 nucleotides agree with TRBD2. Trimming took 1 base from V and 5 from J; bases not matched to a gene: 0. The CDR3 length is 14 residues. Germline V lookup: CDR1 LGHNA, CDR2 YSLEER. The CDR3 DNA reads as TGCGCCAGCAGCCAAGGACTAGCGGGGGACGAGCAGTACTTC. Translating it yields CASSQGLAGDEQYF.

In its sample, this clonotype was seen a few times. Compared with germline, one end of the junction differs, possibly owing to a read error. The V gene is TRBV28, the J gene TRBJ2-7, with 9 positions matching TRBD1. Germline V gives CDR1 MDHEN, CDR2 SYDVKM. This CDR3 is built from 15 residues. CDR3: CTSSLPQTGGYEQYF. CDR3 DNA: TGTACCAGCAGTTTACCTCAGACAGGGGGCTACGAGCAGTACTTC.

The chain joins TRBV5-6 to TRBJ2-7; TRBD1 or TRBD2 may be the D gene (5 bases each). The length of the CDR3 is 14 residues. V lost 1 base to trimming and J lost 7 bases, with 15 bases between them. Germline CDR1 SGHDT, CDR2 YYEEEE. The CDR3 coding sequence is TGTGCCAGCAGCTTGTTTGAGGGGTATGGGGAGCAGTACTTC. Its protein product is CASSLFEGYGEQYF.

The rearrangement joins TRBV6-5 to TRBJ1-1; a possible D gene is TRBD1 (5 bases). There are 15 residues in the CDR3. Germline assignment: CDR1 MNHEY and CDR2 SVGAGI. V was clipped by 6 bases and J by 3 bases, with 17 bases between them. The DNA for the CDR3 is TGTGCCAGCAGACCGGGACGTCTCCGGGACACTGAAGCTTTCTTT. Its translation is CASRPGRLRDTEAFF.

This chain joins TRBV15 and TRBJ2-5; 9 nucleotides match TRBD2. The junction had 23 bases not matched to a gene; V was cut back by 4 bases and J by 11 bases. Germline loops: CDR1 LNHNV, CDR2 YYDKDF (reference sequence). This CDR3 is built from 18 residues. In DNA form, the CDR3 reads TGTGCCACCAGCATCCCCAAAGGGCTTGCGGGAGGGCCTAATGAGCAGTACTTC. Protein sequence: CATSIPKGLAGGPNEQYF. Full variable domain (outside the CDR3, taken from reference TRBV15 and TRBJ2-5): DAMVIQNPRYQVTQFGKPVTLSCSQTLNHNVMYWYQQKSSQAPKLLFHYYDKDFNNEADTPDNFQSRRPNTSFCFLDIRSPGLGDTAMYLCATSIPKGLAGGPNEQYFGPGTRLLVL.

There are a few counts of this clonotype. CDR3 coding DNA: TGCGCCAGCAGCCAGGAAGCGGGAGGGGTCCCAGATACGCAGTATTTT. It is translated as CASSQEAGGVPDTQYF. This rearrangement joins TRBV4-3 to TRBJ2-3; 10 bases map to TRBD2. Germline V CDR1 and CDR2: LGHNA, YSLEER. This CDR3 is 16 amino acids long. The ends lost 3 bases at V and 4 bases at J; junction bases unmatched: 7.

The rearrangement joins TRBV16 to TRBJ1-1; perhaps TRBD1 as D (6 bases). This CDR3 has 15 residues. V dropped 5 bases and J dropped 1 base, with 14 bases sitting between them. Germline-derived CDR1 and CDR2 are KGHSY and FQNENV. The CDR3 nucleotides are TGTGCCAGCAGCTATATAATAGGGGGGAACACTGAAGCTTTCTTT. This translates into CASSYIIGGNTEAFF.

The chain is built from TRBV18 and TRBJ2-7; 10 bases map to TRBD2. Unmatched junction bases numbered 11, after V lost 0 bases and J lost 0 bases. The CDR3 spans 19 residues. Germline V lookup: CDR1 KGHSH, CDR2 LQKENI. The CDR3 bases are TGTGCCAGCTCACCACCGGGGGTTGCTAGCGGGGGTAGCTCCTACGAGCAGTACTTC. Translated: CASSPPGVASGGSSYEQYF.

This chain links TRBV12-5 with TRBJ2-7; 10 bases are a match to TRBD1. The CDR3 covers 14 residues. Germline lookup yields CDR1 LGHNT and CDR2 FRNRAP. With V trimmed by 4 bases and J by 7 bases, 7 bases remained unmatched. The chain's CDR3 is CASGSGQGRMEQYF. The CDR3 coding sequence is TGTGCTAGTGGTTCGGGACAGGGGAGGATGGAGCAGTACTTC.

CDR3 loop: CSARIFSGVRTEAFF. CDR3 in DNA: TGCAGTGCTAGAATATTCTCAGGGGTTCGGACTGAAGCTTTCTTT. The chain combines TRBV20-1 with TRBJ1-1, with D possibly TRBD1 on 6 matching bases. The germline gives CDR1 DFQATT, CDR2 SNEGSKA (reference sequence). Trimming removed 2 bases at V and 5 bases at J, with 18 bases between. CDR3 length: 15 residues.